One sample yielded the 30 T cell receptor beta chains listed below, sequenced in a study of response to subunit inactivated influenza vaccine. TCRdb fed the RT-PCR reads into MiXCR, producing one record per CDR3 protein. This sample has 800,000 or so distinct CDR3 sequences, with 21% found just once. The starting material was PBMCs from blood, obtained roughly 5 days after vaccination. The origin of the receptors is a middle-aged man who received an inactivated influenza vaccine.

On this clonotype itself: Sequence at one end of the junction differs from germline and may be a read error. The chain has TRBV27 and TRBJ2-7; perhaps TRBD1 as D (5 bases). The CDR3 is made up of 11 amino acids. Germline V gene data show CDR1 as MNHEY and CDR2 as SMNVEV (reference sequence). CDR3 nucleotide sequence: TGTGCCAGCAGTCCGGAGACAGACGCCGGTTTC. Amino acid sequence: CASSPETDAGF.

The J gene is TRBJ2-6, the V gene TRBV28; no definite D call. V was shortened by 2 bases and J by 0 bases, with 5 bases between the two germline ends. This CDR3 has 15 amino acids. Germline values: CDR1 MDHEN, CDR2 SYDVKM. CDR3 DNA: TGTGCCAGCAGTTTACAAATCTCTGGGGCCAACGTCCTGACTTTC. It codes for CASSLQISGANVLTF. Drawing the rest from reference TRBV28 and TRBJ2-6, the complete variable domain is DVKVTQSSRYLVKRTGEKVFLECVQDMDHENMFWYRQDPGLGLRLIYFSYDVKMKEKGDIPEGYSVSREKKERFSLILESASTNQTSMYLCASSLQISGANVLTFGAGSRLTVL.

This clonotype came up a few times. V and J are TRBV5-1 and TRBJ2-1, with a tentative D call TRBD1 (6 bases). Germline V gene lookup returns CDR1 SGHRS and CDR2 YFSETQ. V was cut by 5 bases and J by 2 bases, with 17 bases left in between. The CDR3 covers 16 residues. CDR3 nucleotide sequence: TGCGCCAGCAGTCCGGCCCACAGGGAAGCCTACAATGAGCAGTTCTTC. Protein product: CASSPAHREAYNEQFF.

Only a few counts were recorded for this clonotype. CDR3 amino acids: CASSRWIGRLNEKLFF. CDR3 in DNA: TGTGCCAGCAGCCGATGGATCGGACGGCTGAATGAAAAACTGTTTTTT. The J gene is TRBJ1-4, the V gene TRBV14; D gene ambiguous. Germline V gene sequence: CDR1 SGHDN, CDR2 FVKESK. The V gene lost 4 bases and the J gene lost 5 bases, with 17 bases spanning the gap. The CDR3 covers 16 residues.

The chain joins TRBV6-2 or TRBV6-3 to TRBJ2-1; 10 bases map to TRBD2. The CDR3 spans 20 residues. V lost 3 bases, J lost 0 bases, and 14 bases stayed unmatched. Germline CDR1 MNHEY, CDR2 SVGEGT. The CDR3 sequence is CASSYTKSGGVGFSYNEQFF. Here the CDR3 DNA reads TGTGCCAGCAGTTATACGAAGAGCGGGGGGGTAGGCTTCTCCTACAATGAGCAGTTCTTC.

CDR3 nucleotide sequence: TGTGCCAGCAGCTTACATCATGGACAGGGGTTACCAGATACGCAGTATTTT. It codes for CASSLHHGQGLPDTQYF. The chain joins TRBV5-5 to TRBJ2-3; 9 bases are shared with TRBD1. Germline lookup yields CDR1 SGHKS and CDR2 YYEKEE (reference sequence). The V gene end was trimmed by 2 bases and the J gene end by 4 bases; junction bases not matched to a gene: 11. There are 17 residues in the CDR3.

The CDR3 DNA reads TGCAGCGTTGATTTGATGGACAGCTTCACAGATACGCAGTATTTT. Its translation is CSVDLMDSFTDTQYF. V usage is TRBV29-1 and J usage is TRBJ2-3, with D maybe TRBD1 (6 bases). This CDR3 is 15 amino acids long. Trimming took 3 bases from V and 2 from J, leaving 15 bases between them. Germline V lookup: CDR1 SQVTM, CDR2 ANQGSEA.

Ten or more counts support this clonotype. V usage is TRBV27 and J usage is TRBJ2-1, with 7 nucleotides matching TRBD2. CDR3 length: 13 amino acids. Looked up from germline, CDR1 is MNHEY and CDR2 is SMNVEV (reference sequence). Unmatched junction bases numbered 5, after V lost 6 bases and J lost 6 bases. CDR3 protein: CASRFPSGNEQFF. Written as DNA, the CDR3 is TGTGCCAGCAGGTTTCCTAGCGGCAATGAGCAGTTCTTC.

This clonotype was counted between two and nine times. The chain couples TRBV10-3 to TRBJ2-7, with D maybe TRBD1 (7 bases). CDR3 size: 13 residues. The germline CDR1 and CDR2 sequences are ENHRY and SYGVKD. The V gene lost 2 bases and the J gene lost 7 bases, with 12 bases spanning the gap. The DNA of the CDR3 is TGTGCCATCAGTGAGCAGGGGGGTCCGGAGCAGTACTTC. As protein: CAISEQGGPEQYF.

In its sample, this clonotype was seen many times. This chain joins TRBV27 and TRBJ2-1; a weak D match, TRBD1 (5 bases). The CDR3 spans 16 residues. Trimming took off 0 bases at V and 5 bases at J, with 14 bases between the two ends. From germline, CDR1 is MNHEY and CDR2 SMNVEV (reference sequence). DNA of the CDR3: TGTGCCAGCAGTTTATCAGGGGCTACGCGACACAATGAGCAGTTCTTC. This encodes CASSLSGATRHNEQFF.

In its sample, this clonotype was seen a few times. V is TRBV7-9 and J is TRBJ2-1; D remains unclear. From germline, CDR1 is SEHNR and CDR2 FQNEAQ (reference sequence). The CDR3 runs 13 residues. V was cut by 1 base and J by 5 bases, with 6 bases left in between. As DNA, the CDR3 is TGTGCCAGCAGCTTAGTAGATCACAATGAGCAGTTCTTC. This encodes CASSLVDHNEQFF.

This clonotype was detected only a few times. The V call is TRBV6-5, the J call TRBJ2-2, with TRBD1 identical over 10 bases. In germline, CDR1 is MNHEY, CDR2 SVGAGI. CDR3 length equals 15 residues. After removal of 0 bases from V and 6 bases from J, the junction contained 1 base not matched to a gene. The DNA of the CDR3 is TGTGCCAGCAGTTACTCGGGGACAGGGGCCGGGGAGCTGTTTTTT. Translated: CASSYSGTGAGELFF.

There are a few counts of this clonotype. The rearrangement joins TRBV12-3 or TRBV12-4 to TRBJ2-1; tentative D call: TRBD2 (5 bases). V was clipped by 1 base and J by 6 bases, with 10 bases between them. The CDR3 covers 14 residues. In DNA, the CDR3 is TGTGCCAGCAGTTTAGGGCCGGGGTCCAATGAGCAGTTCTTC. This sequence encodes CASSLGPGSNEQFF.

This chain links TRBV27 with TRBJ2-7; no definite D call. The CDR3 has 14 residues. Between the trimmed V and J ends, which lost 7 bases and 5 bases, there was a span of 18 bases. The germline V gene has CDR1 MNHEY and CDR2 SMNVEV (reference sequence). CDR3 amino acids: CASTTDRRNDEQYF. CDR3 in DNA: TGTGCCAGCACAACGGACCGAAGGAACGACGAGCAGTACTTC.

This clonotype showed up just a few times. The CDR3 DNA follows: TGTGCCAGCAGTGAAGAGGGGTATGGTTCACCCCTCCACTTT. Protein: CASSEEGYGSPLHF. The chain employs TRBV9 and TRBJ1-6; a weak D match, TRBD1 (5 bases). The germline V gene encodes CDR1 SGDLS and CDR2 YYNGEE. The CDR3 has 14 residues. V dropped 5 bases and J dropped 9 bases, with 15 bases sitting between them.

This clonotype was seen at least ten times. This rearrangement joins TRBV29-1 to TRBJ2-4; the D is unclear. V was shortened by 2 bases and J by 0 bases, with 11 bases between the two germline ends. Germline CDR1 is SQVTM and CDR2 is ANQGSEA. The CDR3 runs 15 residues. CDR3 sequence: CSVELRSLAKNIQYF. Here the CDR3 DNA reads TGCAGCGTTGAACTGAGGTCTCTAGCCAAAAACATTCAGTACTTC.

The chain links TRBV20-1 to TRBJ2-3, with D possibly TRBD2 on 6 matching bases. Germline CDR1 and CDR2: DFQATT and SNEGSKA (reference sequence). V gave up 7 bases and J gave up 2 bases, with 19 bases separating them. This CDR3 is 15 amino acids long. Here the CDR3 reads CSVRGSAGYTDTQYF. The CDR3 DNA follows: TGCAGTGTCAGAGGGTCAGCGGGTTACACAGATACGCAGTATTTT.

This clonotype was seen at least ten times. The rearrangement joins TRBV7-9 to TRBJ1-2; D remains unclear. The CDR3 has 14 residues. Per the germline V gene, CDR1 is SEHNR and CDR2 is FQNEAQ (reference sequence). Trimming took 1 base from V and 1 from J, leaving 7 bases between them. The CDR3 reads CASSLVAGNYGYTF. CDR3 nucleotide sequence: TGTGCCAGCAGCTTAGTGGCGGGTAACTATGGCTACACCTTC.

The chain links TRBV7-2 to TRBJ2-3; possibly TRBD2 for D (5 bases). Germline V gene lookup returns CDR1 SGHTA and CDR2 FQGNSA. This CDR3 is built from 15 residues. Trimming shortened V by 1 base and J by 0 bases, and 8 bases separated the two germline ends. In DNA form, the CDR3 reads TGTGCCAGCAGCTTAGTTAGCGAAAGCACAGATACGCAGTATTTT. It specifies CASSLVSESTDTQYF.

The rearrangement uses TRBV7-9 and TRBJ2-3, with 13 bases aligning to TRBD2. This CDR3 has 13 residues. Trimming took 8 bases from V and 5 from J; bases not matched to a gene: 1. Per the germline V gene, CDR1 is SEHNR and CDR2 is FQNEAQ (reference sequence). The DNA of the CDR3 is TGTGCCAGCCGGACTAGCGGGGGAGATACGCAGTATTTT. It specifies CASRTSGGDTQYF.

The gene calls are TRBV15 and TRBJ2-1; 12 bases agree with TRBD2. The CDR3 length is 14 residues. With 6 bases clipped from V and 7 bases from J, the junction kept 4 bases outside the gene matches. Germline V gene sequence: CDR1 LNHNV, CDR2 YYDKDF (reference sequence). This CDR3 reads CATRLAGGGNEQFF. The CDR3, as DNA: TGTGCCACCAGGCTAGCGGGAGGGGGAAATGAGCAGTTCTTC.

The V and J genes are TRBV5-1 and TRBJ2-1, with 7 bases identical to TRBD1. The CDR3 consists of 17 residues. Germline trimming cut 0 bases from V and 0 bases from J; bases unmatched to any gene: 6. The germline V gene has CDR1 SGHRS and CDR2 YFSETQ. The CDR3 DNA is TGCGCCAGCAGCTTGGGACAGGGCAAAAGCTCCTACAATGAGCAGTTCTTC. Its translation: CASSLGQGKSSYNEQFF. Complete variable domain (other parts from reference TRBV5-1 and TRBJ2-1): KAGVTQTPRYLIKTRGQQVTLSCSPISGHRSVSWYQQTPGQGLQFLFEYFSETQRNKGNFPGRFSGRQFSNSRSEMNVSTLELGDSALYLCASSLGQGKSSYNEQFFGPGTRLTVL.

In its sample, this clonotype was seen a few times. V is TRBV20-1 and J is TRBJ2-3; 7 nucleotides agree with TRBD1. Per germline, CDR1 DFQATT and CDR2 SNEGSKA (reference sequence). V was pared by 3 bases and J by 3 bases, with 9 bases of the junction left unmatched. The CDR3 totals 15 residues. The CDR3 loop reads CSARRGQGLTDTQYF. CDR3 nucleotide sequence: TGCAGTGCTAGGAGGGGGCAGGGTTTGACAGATACGCAGTATTTT.

The sample holds a few counts of this clonotype. The rearrangement uses TRBV29-1 and TRBJ2-1, with 12 bases lining up with TRBD2. The J segment lost 2 bases and the V segment lost 2 bases, leaving 4 bases of the junction unmatched. The CDR3 contains 16 residues. Germline V gene lookup returns CDR1 SQVTM and CDR2 ANQGSEA. The CDR3, as DNA: TGCAGCGTTGAAATACTAGCGGGAGGTACCTACAATGAGCAGTTCTTC. Encoded protein: CSVEILAGGTYNEQFF.

This clonotype appeared many times. The chain couples TRBV2 to TRBJ1-2; the D is unclear. V was clipped by 5 bases and J by 0 bases, with 7 bases between them. Germline assignment: CDR1 SNHLY and CDR2 FYNNEI. The CDR3 is 13 amino acids. This CDR3 reads CASSSSANYGYTF. The CDR3 DNA is TGTGCCAGCAGTTCCAGTGCTAACTATGGCTACACCTTC.

V gene TRBV6-2 or TRBV6-3 combines with J gene TRBJ2-5; D is ambiguous. The CDR3 runs to 15 residues. The V end was cut by 6 bases, the J end by 3 bases, with 17 bases between. In germline, CDR1 is MNHEY, CDR2 SVGEGT. The CDR3 sequence is CASSGPTGLKETQYF. CDR3 bases: TGTGCCAGCAGCGGACCTACGGGCCTTAAAGAGACCCAGTACTTC.

This clonotype was seen more than once but under ten times. The junction differs from germline at one of its ends, possibly a read error. V and J are TRBV3-1 and TRBJ2-7; 8 bases agree with TRBD1. Germline CDR1 reads LGHDT; CDR2 reads YNNKEL (reference sequence). CDR3 length: 15 amino acids. As DNA, the CDR3 is TGTGCCAGCGGCCAACAGGGGGGCCCTAATTACGAGCAGTACTTC. It specifies CASGQQGGPNYEQYF.

V and J are TRBV7-2 and TRBJ2-5; D call uncertain. Trimming pared 0 bases from V and 2 bases from J, leaving 13 bases between. This CDR3 contains 16 residues. Germline V gene data show CDR1 as SGHTA and CDR2 as FQGNSA. Here the CDR3 reads CASSLAVARGQETQYF. The CDR3 coding sequence is TGTGCCAGCAGCTTAGCCGTCGCTAGAGGACAAGAGACCCAGTACTTC.

There are many counts of this clonotype. V is TRBV20-1 and J is TRBJ2-3; D gene unclear. The CDR3 length is 11 residues. In germline, CDR1 is DFQATT, CDR2 SNEGSKA (reference sequence). The V end lost 6 bases, the J end lost 2 bases, and 6 bases lay between the germline ends. The chain's CDR3 is CSARLTDTQYF. Written as DNA, the CDR3 is TGCAGTGCCAGGCTCACAGATACGCAGTATTTT.

The J gene is TRBJ2-2, the V gene TRBV12-3 or TRBV12-4; the D gene is possibly TRBD1 (6 bases). The V and J ends lost 5 bases and 1 base respectively, with 11 bases between them. The CDR3 is 15 residues long. The CDR3 coding sequence is TGTGCCAGCAGTCCAGGGGCAATGAACACCGGGGAGCTGTTTTTT. It translates to CASSPGAMNTGELFF.